The present TCR beta chain was sequenced within a study of blood T cell repertoires in COVID-19. The V gene's germline CDR1 is LNHDA and CDR2 SQIVND (reference sequence). Trimming stripped 6 bases from V and 0 bases from J, with 11 bases between. The CDR3 totals 14 residues. Under the authors' procedure: It was from reference gene primer amplification that nucleated cell counts were estimated. Some clones are missing from TCRdb's copy, which holds only in-frame ones; the method was immunoSEQ multiplex PCR. V, J and clone size are those of that table, while D and trimming were read from the DNA. The sample records about 110,000 clones, just over 70% being singletons.

The origin of this receptor is a woman aged 40 to 50 with acute or convalescent COVID-19. Sequencing was performed on peripheral blood. The rearrangement uses TRBV19 and TRBJ1-1; D may be TRBD1 (5 bases). The DNA of the CDR3 is TGTGCCAGTAGAGCGGGACGGTTGAACACTGAAGCTTTCTTT. This translates into CASRAGRLNTEAFF. The complete variable domain, with remaining parts taken from reference TRBV19 and TRBJ1-1, reads DGGITQSPKYLFRKEGQNVTLSCEQNLNHDAMYWYRQDPGQGLRLIYYSQIVNDFQKGDIAEGYSVSREKKESFPLTVTSAQKNPTAFYLCASRAGRLNTEAFFGQGTRLTVV.